Sequencing of this T cell receptor beta chain was carried out in a study of OX40 agonist ivuxolimab in advanced cancers. In terms of the full investigation: Ivuxolimab, which targeted the costimulatory receptor OX40 (CD134), was an agonistic, fully human IgG2 monoclonal antibody. Intravenous ivuxolimab was administered to patients every 2 weeks at six dose levels: 0.01, 0.1, 0.3, 1.5, 3 and 10 mg/kg. Among the roughly 50 dose-escalation patients, some 20 had hepatocellular carcinoma, roughly 15 melanoma, 9 renal cell carcinoma and 9 head and neck cancer. In the dose-escalation cohort, roughly 80% of patients were male, and the mean age was around 60 years, with a range of about 23 to 85. Prior anti-PD-1, anti-PD-L1 or anti-CTLA-4 therapy was permitted, and approximately 40% of dose-escalation patients had received checkpoint inhibitors. Three dose-escalation patients achieved partial responses, one with hepatocellular carcinoma and two with cutaneous melanoma. The point of sequencing TCRbeta in the periphery was to test whether ivuxolimab changed TCR sequence diversity and drove clonal T-cell expansion. The paper reports the monotherapy dose-escalation portion (N of about 47 patients) of the phase I ivuxolimab trial.

Paper-wide results and their limitations: Clonal expansion of both CD4+ and CD8+ blood T cells was observed from baseline to week 6 at doses 0.1 to 3.0 mg/kg. Which antigens the clonally expanded peripheral T cells were specific for was not determined. Partial responders in the 0.1-3.0 mg/kg groups had among the lowest normalized peripheral clonal expansion, especially among CD8+ T cells. After ivuxolimab, CD8+ T cells had more expanded clones than CD4+ T cells on average. Low levels of normalized T-cell clonal expansion were also seen in some nonresponding patients.

Germline trimming: 2 bases from V, 8 bases from J; junction bases outside gene matches: 8. CDR1 and CDR2 were assigned from the germline V gene as ENHRY and SYGVKD. The CDR3 holds 14 amino acids from the cysteine to the phenylalanine. The only DNA kept is the CDR3, 42 bases in frame from the first base. The trial excluded patients who had a history of autoimmune disease or who were on systemic immunosuppression. Peripheral blood for TCR sequencing was collected from all dose cohorts at baseline, on cycle 4 day 1, and on cycle 7 day 1. Samples came from an open-label, multicenter, first-in-human phase I dose-escalation trial of ivuxolimab. Adults with locally advanced or metastatic melanoma, renal cell carcinoma, hepatocellular carcinoma or head and neck squamous cell carcinoma were enrolled in the trial. CD4+ and CD8+ T cells were sorted separately from peripheral blood before TCR sequencing. To sequence the TCRbeta CDR3 region, genomic DNA was isolated from the sorted cells. The immunoSEQ Assay was used for sequencing of TCRbeta CDR3 regions. This immuneACCESS table, as held by TCRdb, lists in-frame sequences with V and J called but not all clones. Of the missing ones, under half trace to an unresolved V gene in checked studies; the others have no known cause. The sample records about 89,000 clones, 90% to 95% of which are singletons. The ten largest clones represent around 0.25% of the sample.

On this clone: Its target antigen remains unknown. Base qualities are missing; no much larger clone stands one base away.

Source: CD4+ or CD8+ T cells sorted from blood, taken in a trial of the OX40 agonist ivuxolimab. This TCR was sampled from an adult with an advanced solid tumor such as melanoma, head and neck, liver or kidney cancer. This chain is built from TRBV10-3 and TRBJ1-2; 7 bases in the middle match TRBD1. The CDR3 protein: CAISEATGFRGYTF. The DNA reads TGTGCCATCAGTGAGGCGACAGGGTTTCGGGGCTACACCTTC.